The next 3 T cell receptor beta chains were all read from a single sample in a study of cytomegalovirus exposure and HLA in healthy donors. A multiplex PCR was run with 60 Vbeta primers and 13 Jbeta primers. Sequenced by immunoSEQ multiplex PCR; TCRdb stores in-frame clones only, minus some. Of 100,000 or so clones listed, around 60% were seen once; the top ten hold 4% to 5.5%. Sequenced sample: PBMCs. These receptor sequences come from a human donor in good health.

The genes are TRBV30 and TRBJ2-3; 13 positions match TRBD2. This CDR3 is built from 17 residues. The germline V gene encodes CDR1 GTSNPN and CDR2 SVGIG (reference sequence). The ends lost 3 bases at V and 1 base at J; junction bases unmatched: 7. The CDR3 bases are TGTGCCTGGAGAGATCTCGGACTAGCGGGGGGCACAGATACGCAGTATTTT. Amino acids: CAWRDLGLAGGTDTQYF.

The J gene is TRBJ1-2, the V gene TRBV20-1; maybe TRBD1 (5 bases). The CDR3 has 10 residues. V lost 5 bases to trimming and J lost 8 bases, with 9 bases between them. The germline V gene has CDR1 DFQATT and CDR2 SNEGSKA (reference sequence). CDR3 loop: CSAAGRGYTF. In DNA, the CDR3 is TGCAGTGCTGCGGGGCGAGGCTACACCTTC.

The rearrangement links TRBV27 to TRBJ2-1, with a weak D call TRBD2 (6 bases). This CDR3 comprises 16 residues. V was clipped by 4 bases and J by 4 bases, with 17 bases between them. The germline gives CDR1 MNHEY, CDR2 SMNVEV (reference sequence). The CDR3 protein is CASSSPAGPTYNEQFF. CDR3 coding DNA: TGTGCCAGCAGTTCTCCGGCGGGACCAACATACAATGAGCAGTTCTTC.